This T cell receptor (beta chain) came from a study of tumor-infiltrating lymphocytes in localized non-small cell lung cancer. This CDR3 is built from 15 residues. V lost 1 base to trimming and J lost 5 bases, with 9 bases between them. CDR1 is SNHLY and CDR2 is FYNNEI in the germline V gene. Regarding the study as a whole: IM1 and IM2 tumors showed no difference in T-cell fraction. TCR sequencing covered a subset of patients with enough tissue.

A note on this clone: Its antigen remains unknown.

Sequencing was performed with immunoSEQ multiplex PCR; in TCRdb, only in-frame clones are kept and a portion is missing. The table lists several thousand clones, less than 85% of them singletons. The sample was lung tumor tissue. This TCR derives from a human donor with non-small cell lung cancer. This chain links TRBV2 with TRBJ1-6, with D possibly matching TRBD1 (6 bases). The CDR3 DNA follows: TGTGCCAGCAGTGAAGTGGGACAAGATAATTCACCCCTCCACTTT. Protein: CASSEVGQDNSPLHF. The full variable domain, completed using reference TRBV2 and TRBJ1-6, is EPEVTQTPSHQVTQMGQEVILRCVPISNHLYFYWYRQILGQKVEFLVSFYNNEISEKSEIFDDQFSVERPDGSNFTLKIRSTKLEDSAMYFCASSEVGQDNSPLHFGNGTRLTVT.